A single sample is the source of the 17 T cell receptor beta chains below, sequenced in a study of blood T cell repertoires in COVID-19. The method was immunoSEQ multiplex PCR; TCRdb's version includes in-frame clones alone and lacks a portion of them. The sample holds about 26,000 clones, roughly 90% seen once. The sequenced sample was peripheral blood. The receptors stem from a human donor in a cohort sampled during active COVID-19.

The J gene is TRBJ2-1, the V gene TRBV12-5; 15 bases fit TRBD2. CDR3 size: 18 residues. J lost 7 bases, V lost 5 bases, and 12 bases had no gene match. Per the germline V gene, CDR1 is LGHNT and CDR2 is FRNRAP. CDR3 sequence reads: CASGATRTSGGALNEQFF. CDR3 nucleotides: TGTGCTAGTGGTGCCACCCGGACTAGCGGGGGGGCCTTAAATGAGCAGTTCTTC.

The chain combines TRBV11-1 with TRBJ1-1; D ambiguous. The V end lost 2 bases, the J end lost 2 bases, and 6 bases lay between the germline ends. The V gene's germline CDR1 is SGHAT and CDR2 FQDESV (reference sequence). CDR3 length: 13 residues. Here the CDR3 reads CASSLSVNTEAFF. CDR3 bases: TGTGCCAGCAGCTTAAGCGTCAACACTGAAGCTTTCTTT.

This chain links TRBV5-1 with TRBJ1-2, with D perhaps TRBD1 (6 bases). V shed 0 bases and J shed 8 bases, with 11 bases lying between them. The V gene's germline CDR1 is SGHRS and CDR2 YFSETQ. There are 13 residues in the CDR3. The CDR3 protein is CASSLGGLSGYTF. The CDR3 DNA sequence: TGCGCCAGCAGCTTGGGGGGGCTGTCGGGCTACACCTTC.

This chain links TRBV3-1 (or the pseudogene TRBV3-2) with TRBJ2-4, with 9 bases fitting TRBD1. The CDR3 has 18 amino acids. V trimming: 5 bases; J trimming: 0 bases; junction bases outside the gene matches: 11. Germline-derived CDR1 and CDR2 are LGHDT and YNNKEL (reference sequence). The CDR3 region is CASSSGATGGIAKNIQYF. The CDR3 coding sequence is TGTGCCAGCAGCTCAGGGGCTACAGGGGGCATAGCCAAAAACATTCAGTACTTC.

This clone is classed as medium-sized. V gene TRBV7-8 combines with J gene TRBJ1-1, with 7 bases identical to TRBD1. The germline V gene has CDR1 SGHVS and CDR2 FQNEAQ. V gave up 0 bases and J gave up 4 bases; unmatched junction bases: 8. The CDR3 length is 16 residues. The CDR3 sequence: CASSLAQRGPGTEAFF. For the CDR3, the DNA is TGTGCCAGCAGCTTAGCCCAGAGGGGGCCGGGCACTGAAGCTTTCTTT.

The V gene is TRBV7-2, the J gene TRBJ1-1; D gene unclear. Germline CDR1 SGHTA, CDR2 FQGNSA. Trimming took off 4 bases at V and 1 base at J, with 10 bases between the two ends. This CDR3 is 14 amino acids long. CDR3 protein: CASSWRGRNTEAFF. The CDR3 DNA is TGTGCCAGCAGCTGGCGGGGAAGGAACACTGAAGCTTTCTTT.

The chain combines TRBV6-2 or TRBV6-3 with TRBJ2-3; TRBD2 matches 13 bases. With V trimmed by 1 base and J by 3 bases, 10 bases remained unmatched. The CDR3 runs to 19 residues. The germline V gene has CDR1 MNHEY and CDR2 SVGEGT. The CDR3 sequence is CASSYYRTSGGPGTDTQYF. In DNA, the CDR3 is TGTGCCAGCAGTTACTACAGGACTAGCGGGGGACCGGGGACAGATACGCAGTATTTT.

The rearrangement joins TRBV9 to TRBJ2-2; D call uncertain. V was clipped by 1 base and J by 2 bases, with 6 bases between them. CDR3 size: 14 residues. Looked up from germline, CDR1 is SGDLS and CDR2 is YYNGEE. The CDR3 here is CASSVSQNTGELFF. CDR3 in DNA: TGTGCCAGCAGCGTAAGCCAAAACACCGGGGAGCTGTTTTTT.

The chain is built from TRBV20-1 and TRBJ1-1; no firm D call. Trimming cost V 3 bases and J 0 bases, with 8 bases left between them. The CDR3 has 13 residues. Germline CDR1 reads DFQATT; CDR2 reads SNEGSKA (reference sequence). CDR3 coding DNA: TGCAGTGCTAGTAATACAGTGAACACTGAAGCTTTCTTT. Residues: CSASNTVNTEAFF.

The V call is TRBV7-2, the J call TRBJ2-3; 9 nucleotides agree with TRBD2. CDR1 is SGHTA and CDR2 is FQGNSA in the germline V gene. J gave up 1 base and V 1 base, and 12 bases lay outside the gene matches. The CDR3 extends over 19 amino acids. The CDR3 reads CASSLVVSSGSIGTDTQYF. The CDR3 DNA follows: TGTGCCAGCAGCTTAGTCGTGAGTAGCGGGAGTATCGGCACAGATACGCAGTATTTT.

This chain links TRBV12-3 or TRBV12-4 with TRBJ2-3; D remains unclear. V dropped 3 bases and J dropped 5 bases, with 9 bases sitting between them. The CDR3 is 13 amino acids. CDR3: CASSFLALDTQYF. CDR3 nucleotides: TGTGCCAGCAGTTTCTTGGCTTTAGATACGCAGTATTTT.

CDR3 loop: CASSIGSGDALNEQFF. The CDR3 DNA reads TGTGCCAGCAGCATCGGTAGCGGAGACGCCCTCAATGAGCAGTTCTTC. This chain joins TRBV5-4 and TRBJ2-1; D perhaps matches TRBD2 (6 bases). There are 16 residues in the CDR3. With 4 bases removed from V and 6 bases from J, the gap between germline ends came to 20 bases. CDR1 is SGHNT and CDR2 is YYREEE in the germline V gene (reference sequence).

V and J are TRBV5-6 and TRBJ1-5; no firm D call. Between the trimmed V and J ends, which lost 5 bases and 7 bases, there was a span of 16 bases. The CDR3 spans 14 residues. Germline CDR1 reads SGHDT; CDR2 reads YYEEEE. In DNA form, the CDR3 reads TGTGCCAGCAGGCTACAAGGAGGCCCCCAGCCCCAGCATTTT. The encoded protein is CASRLQGGPQPQHF.

This clone is labeled large. The chain couples TRBV29-1 to TRBJ2-1; 7 bases line up with TRBD1. The CDR3 is made up of 15 amino acids. Trimming removed 3 bases from V and 0 bases from J; junction bases left unmatched: 5. Per the germline V gene, CDR1 is SQVTM and CDR2 is ANQGSEA. CDR3 DNA: TGCAGCGTTGAGGTTTGGGACAGCTCCTACAATGAGCAGTTCTTC. This encodes CSVEVWDSSYNEQFF.

This clone has a single count. The chain joins TRBV6-6 to TRBJ1-5, with 8 bases lining up with TRBD1. CDR1 and CDR2 from the germline V gene are MNHNY and SVGAGI (reference sequence). After removal of 8 bases from V and 3 bases from J, the junction contained 3 bases not matched to a gene. The CDR3 has 13 residues. Here the CDR3 DNA reads TGTGCCAGCCGGGACAGGCTCAATCAGCCCCAGCATTTT. It translates to CASRDRLNQPQHF.

A single count supports this clone. The chain has TRBV15 and TRBJ2-3, with a tentative D call TRBD2 (5 bases). This CDR3 has 15 amino acids. Germline assignment: CDR1 LNHNV and CDR2 YYDKDF (reference sequence). With 5 bases removed from V and 0 bases from J, the gap between germline ends came to 12 bases. In DNA, the CDR3 is TGTGCCACCAGCCCTACTAGTCCGAGCACAGATACGCAGTATTTT. Its translation: CATSPTSPSTDTQYF. Looking up the rest from reference TRBV15 and TRBJ2-3 gives the full variable domain: DAMVIQNPRYQVTQFGKPVTLSCSQTLNHNVMYWYQQKSSQAPKLLFHYYDKDFNNEADTPDNFQSRRPNTSFCFLDIRSPGLGDTAMYLCATSPTSPSTDTQYFGPGTRLTVL.

In this sample, this clone turned up once. An end of the junction does not agree with germline; a read error may underlie this. The V gene is TRBV7-9, the J gene TRBJ2-3; D is perhaps TRBD2 (6 bases). Germline V gene sequence: CDR1 SEHNR, CDR2 FQNEAQ (reference sequence). The CDR3 extends over 15 amino acids. CDR3 sequence: CASSPVSLGEAEIHF. In DNA form, the CDR3 reads TGTGCCAGCAGCCCAGTCTCGTTGGGGGAGGCAGAGATCCATTTT.